This TCR beta chain derives from a study of blood T cell repertoires in COVID-19. The CDR3 loop spans 13 amino acids. Looked up from germline, CDR1 is GTSNPN and CDR2 is SVGIG (reference sequence). V lost 1 base, J lost 0 bases, and 6 bases lay in between. Sequencing was performed with immunoSEQ multiplex PCR; in TCRdb, only in-frame clones are kept and a portion is missing. The repertoire holds some 210,000 clones, about 91% seen once, with approximately 1.2% in the top ten. Sequencing used peripheral blood. This chain uses TRBV30 with TRBJ1-1, with D perhaps TRBD1 (5 bases). This TCR was sampled from a man aged 25 to 45 with acute or convalescent COVID-19. The CDR3 DNA sequence: TGTGCCTGGAGTGAACAGGTGAACACTGAAGCTTTCTTT. As protein: CAWSEQVNTEAFF. Together with reference TRBV30 and TRBJ1-1, the CDR3 gives the full variable domain: SQTIHQWPATLVQPVGSPLSLECTVEGTSNPNLYWYRQAAGRGLQLLFYSVGIGQISSEVPQNLSASRPQDRQFILSSKKLLLSDSGFYLCAWSEQVNTEAFFGQGTRLTVV.